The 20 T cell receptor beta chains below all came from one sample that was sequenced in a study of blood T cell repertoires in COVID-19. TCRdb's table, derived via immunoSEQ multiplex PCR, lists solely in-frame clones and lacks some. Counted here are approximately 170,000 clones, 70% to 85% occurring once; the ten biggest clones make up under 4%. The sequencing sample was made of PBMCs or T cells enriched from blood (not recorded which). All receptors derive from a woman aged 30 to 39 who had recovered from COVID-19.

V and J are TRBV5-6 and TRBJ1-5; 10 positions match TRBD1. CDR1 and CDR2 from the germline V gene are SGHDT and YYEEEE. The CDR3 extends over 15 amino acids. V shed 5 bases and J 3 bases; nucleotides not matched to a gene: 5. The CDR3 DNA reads TGTGCCAGCAGGCGGGGACAGGGGAACAATCAGCCCCAGCATTTT. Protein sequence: CASRRGQGNNQPQHF.

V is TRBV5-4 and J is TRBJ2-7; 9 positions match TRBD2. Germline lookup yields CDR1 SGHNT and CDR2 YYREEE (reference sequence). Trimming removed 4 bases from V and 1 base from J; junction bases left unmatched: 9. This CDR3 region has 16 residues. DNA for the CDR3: TGTGCCAGCAGCGATAGAAAGCGGGGGGAATCCTACGAGCAGTACGTC. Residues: CASSDRKRGESYEQYV.

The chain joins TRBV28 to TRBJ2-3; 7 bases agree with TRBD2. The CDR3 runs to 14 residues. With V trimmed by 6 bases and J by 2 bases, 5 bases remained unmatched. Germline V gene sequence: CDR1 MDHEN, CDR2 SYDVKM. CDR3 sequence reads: CASSAGTNTDTQYF. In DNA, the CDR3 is TGTGCCAGCAGCGCCGGGACTAACACAGATACGCAGTATTTT.

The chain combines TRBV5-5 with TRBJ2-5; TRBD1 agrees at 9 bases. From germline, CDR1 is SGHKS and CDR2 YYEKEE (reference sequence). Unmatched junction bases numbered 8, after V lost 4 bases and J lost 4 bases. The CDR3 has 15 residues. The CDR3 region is CASSHPGQGGETQYF. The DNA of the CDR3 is TGTGCCAGCAGCCACCCGGGACAGGGAGGAGAGACCCAGTACTTC.

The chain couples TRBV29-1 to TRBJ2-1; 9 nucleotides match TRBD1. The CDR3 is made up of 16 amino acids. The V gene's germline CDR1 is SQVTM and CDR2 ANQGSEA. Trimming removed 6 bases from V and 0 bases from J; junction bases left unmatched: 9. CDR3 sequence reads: CSVGNRGQGSYNEQFF. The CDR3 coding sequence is TGCAGCGTAGGGAACAGGGGGCAGGGCTCCTACAATGAGCAGTTCTTC.

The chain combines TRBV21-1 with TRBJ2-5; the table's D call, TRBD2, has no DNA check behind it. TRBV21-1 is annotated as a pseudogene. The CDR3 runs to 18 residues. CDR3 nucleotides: TGTGCCAGCAGCAAAGAAGGGGATTATAGCGGGGCGCAAGAGACCCAGTACTTC. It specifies CASSKEGDYSGAQETQYF.

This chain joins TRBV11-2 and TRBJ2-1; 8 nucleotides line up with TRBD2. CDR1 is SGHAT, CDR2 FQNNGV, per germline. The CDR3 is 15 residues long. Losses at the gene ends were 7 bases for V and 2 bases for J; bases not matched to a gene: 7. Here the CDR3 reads CASNSPGLAYNEQFF. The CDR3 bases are TGTGCCAGCAACTCCCCGGGACTAGCCTACAATGAGCAGTTCTTC.

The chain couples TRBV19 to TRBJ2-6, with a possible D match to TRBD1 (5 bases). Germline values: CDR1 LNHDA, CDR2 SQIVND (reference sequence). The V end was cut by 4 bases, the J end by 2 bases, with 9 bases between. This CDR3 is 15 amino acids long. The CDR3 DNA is TGTGCCAGTAGTACCAGGGTGGCTGGGGCCAACGTCCTGACTTTC. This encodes CASSTRVAGANVLTF.

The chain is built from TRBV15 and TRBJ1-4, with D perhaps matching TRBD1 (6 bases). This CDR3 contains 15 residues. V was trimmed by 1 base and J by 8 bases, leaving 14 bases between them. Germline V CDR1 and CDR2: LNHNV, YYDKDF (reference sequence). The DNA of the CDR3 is TGTGCCACCAGCAGAGGGCAGGGGATGGAAGAAAAACTGTTTTTT. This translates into CATSRGQGMEEKLFF.

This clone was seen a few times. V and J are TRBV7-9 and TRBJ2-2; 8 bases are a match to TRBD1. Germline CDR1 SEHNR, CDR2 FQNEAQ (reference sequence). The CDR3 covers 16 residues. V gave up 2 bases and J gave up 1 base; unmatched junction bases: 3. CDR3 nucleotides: TGTGCCAGCAGCTTACTGGGGACAGGGAACACCGGGGAGCTGTTTTTT. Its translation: CASSLLGTGNTGELFF.

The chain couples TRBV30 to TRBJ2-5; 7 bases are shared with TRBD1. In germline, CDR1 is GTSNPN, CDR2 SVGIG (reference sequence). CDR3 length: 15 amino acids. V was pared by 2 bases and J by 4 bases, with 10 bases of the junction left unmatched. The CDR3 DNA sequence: TGTGCCTGGAGTTCCACAGGGGCAGGAGGAGAGACCCAGTACTTC. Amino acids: CAWSSTGAGGETQYF.

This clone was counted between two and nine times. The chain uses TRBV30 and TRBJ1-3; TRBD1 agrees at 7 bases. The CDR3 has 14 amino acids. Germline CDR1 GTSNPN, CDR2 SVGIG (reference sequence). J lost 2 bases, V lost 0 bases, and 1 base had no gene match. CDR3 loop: CAWSVGTAGNTIYF. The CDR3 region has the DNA TGTGCCTGGAGTGTCGGGACAGCTGGAAACACCATATATTTT.

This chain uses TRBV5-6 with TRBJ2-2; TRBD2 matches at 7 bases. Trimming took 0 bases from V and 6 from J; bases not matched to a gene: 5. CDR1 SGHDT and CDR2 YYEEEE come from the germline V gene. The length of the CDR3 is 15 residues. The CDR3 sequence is CASSLGKGRAGELFF. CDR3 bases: TGTGCCAGCAGCTTGGGAAAAGGGAGGGCCGGGGAGCTGTTTTTT.

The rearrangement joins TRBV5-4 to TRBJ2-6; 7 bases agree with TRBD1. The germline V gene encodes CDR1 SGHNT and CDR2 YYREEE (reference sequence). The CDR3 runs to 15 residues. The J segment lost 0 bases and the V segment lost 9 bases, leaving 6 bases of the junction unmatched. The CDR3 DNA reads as TGTGCCACCGACAGGGTGGGCTCTGGGGCCAACGTCCTGACTTTC. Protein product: CATDRVGSGANVLTF.

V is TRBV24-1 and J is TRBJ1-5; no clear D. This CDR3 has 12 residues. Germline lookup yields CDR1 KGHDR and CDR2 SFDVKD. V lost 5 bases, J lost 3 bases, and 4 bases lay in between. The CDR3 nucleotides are TGTGCCACCAGTGTCTCCAATCAGCCCCAGCATTTT. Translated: CATSVSNQPQHF.

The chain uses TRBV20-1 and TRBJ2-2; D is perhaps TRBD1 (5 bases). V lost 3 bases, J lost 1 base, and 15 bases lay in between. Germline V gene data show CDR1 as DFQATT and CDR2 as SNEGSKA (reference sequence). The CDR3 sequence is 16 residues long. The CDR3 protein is CSASIGRALNTGELFF. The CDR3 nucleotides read TGCAGTGCTAGTATCGGCAGGGCGCTGAACACCGGGGAGCTGTTTTTT.

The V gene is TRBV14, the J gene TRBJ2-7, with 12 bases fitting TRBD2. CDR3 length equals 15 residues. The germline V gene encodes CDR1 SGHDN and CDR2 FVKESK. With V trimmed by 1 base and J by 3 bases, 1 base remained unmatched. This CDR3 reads CASSQGTSGDYEQYF. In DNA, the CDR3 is TGTGCCAGCAGCCAAGGGACTAGCGGGGACTACGAGCAGTACTTC.

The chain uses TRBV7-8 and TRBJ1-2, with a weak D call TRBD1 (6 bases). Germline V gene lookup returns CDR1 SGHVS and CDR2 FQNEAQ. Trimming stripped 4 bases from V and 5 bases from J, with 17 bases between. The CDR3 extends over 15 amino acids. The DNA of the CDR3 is TGTGCCAGCAGCTCTGCAAGGGGGAACAATTATGGCTACACCTTC. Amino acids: CASSSARGNNYGYTF.

Written as DNA, the CDR3 is TGTGCCAGCAGCTTCGGACAGGGGATGGCTAATGAAAAACTGTTTTTT. As protein: CASSFGQGMANEKLFF. The rearrangement links TRBV5-4 to TRBJ1-4, with TRBD1 matching over 9 bases. Germline CDR1 SGHNT, CDR2 YYREEE (reference sequence). The ends lost 2 bases at V and 3 bases at J; junction bases unmatched: 5. The CDR3 is 16 residues long.

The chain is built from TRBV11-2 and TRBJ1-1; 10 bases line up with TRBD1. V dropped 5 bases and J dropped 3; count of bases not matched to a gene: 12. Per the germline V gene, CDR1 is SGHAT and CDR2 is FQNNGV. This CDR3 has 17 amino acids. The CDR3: CASSPRQGARGYTEAFF. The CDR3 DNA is TGTGCCAGCAGCCCCCGACAGGGGGCTCGGGGTTACACTGAAGCTTTCTTT. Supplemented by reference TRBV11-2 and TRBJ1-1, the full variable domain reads EAGVAQSPRYKIIEKRQSVAFWCNPISGHATLYWYQQILGQGPKLLIQFQNNGVVDDSQLPKDRFSAERLKGVDSTLKIQPAKLEDSAVYLCASSPRQGARGYTEAFFGQGTRLTVV.